This T cell receptor beta chain was sequenced during a study of response to subunit inactivated influenza vaccine (dated by TCRdb to 2016 to 2018). In terms of the full investigation: Deep quantitative T cell receptor repertoire profiling was used in the study to track responses to a trivalent subunit inactivated influenza vaccine. What the authors observed across the whole study: The authors suggested that each seasonal influenza vaccination may recruit only a limited number of new T cells.

Library creation used RT-PCR. Sequencing was carried out with an Illumina HiSeq 2500. TCRdb trimmed the raw reads at Q25, called clones with MiXCR and kept productive beta chains. Each entry is one CDR3 protein sequence, shown with its most common DNA and genes. In all, the sample holds about 310,000 distinct CDR3 sequences, and about 20% of those were seen once. Clones ranked in the top ten supply 10% of the sample. Regarding this clonotype: Its antigen has not been determined. Base qualities are not provided; no much larger clone lies one nucleotide away.

From its cysteine to its phenylalanine, the CDR3 spans 13 amino acids. The only DNA kept is the CDR3, 39 bases in frame from the first base. Sequences DFQATT (CDR1) and SNEGSKA (CDR2) are obtained from the germline V gene (reference sequence). The junction shows trimming of 0 bases on V and 5 bases on J, plus 8 bases between the germline ends. This receptor was identified in a man in his fifties or sixties who received an inactivated influenza vaccine. Donor details come from another sample of the same person, matched by shared clones. Recombination connected TRBV20-1 to TRBJ1-3; no D gene call is confident. This specimen was PBMCs from blood, taken 21 months after vaccination. The sequenced DNA is TGCAGTGCTAGAGATCCCGATAGAAACACCATATATTTT. It translates as CSARDPDRNTIYF.